These 32 T cell receptor beta chains originate from one sample sequenced in a study of early T cells in non-severe SARS-CoV-2 infection. TCRdb independently ran MiXCR on the 5' RACE reads; one entry per CDR3 protein. The table shows around 71,000 distinct CDR3 sequences, with 14% occurring only once. The specimen was whole blood, collected at baseline. The receptors derive from an adult who was a healthcare worker with PCR-confirmed SARS-CoV-2 infection or an uninfected control (not recorded which).

The sample holds many counts of this clonotype. The J gene is TRBJ2-4, the V gene TRBV19; the D gene is possibly TRBD2 (6 bases). The germline gives CDR1 LNHDA, CDR2 SQIVND (reference sequence). The CDR3 consists of 19 residues. V lost 0 bases and J 3 bases, leaving 21 bases between the germline ends. DNA for the CDR3: TGTGCCAGTAGTATAGATCCGGGGGATTCGGCTTTTAGCAAAAACATTCAGTACTTC. Translating it yields CASSIDPGDSAFSKNIQYF.

This clonotype was detected many times. The V and J genes are TRBV3-1 and TRBJ1-2; D call uncertain. V lost 0 bases, J lost 4 bases, and 9 bases lay in between. The CDR3 loop spans 14 amino acids. The germline V gene encodes CDR1 LGHDT and CDR2 YNNKEL (reference sequence). Here the CDR3 reads CASSQDEVFYGYTF. The CDR3 region has the DNA TGTGCCAGCAGCCAAGACGAGGTATTCTATGGCTACACCTTC.

This clonotype has at least ten counts. CDR3 sequence reads: CASSFRGASDTQYF. CDR3 sequence (DNA): TGTGCCAGCAGCTTTCGGGGGGCCTCAGATACGCAGTATTTT. The V and J genes are TRBV7-6 and TRBJ2-3; D perhaps matches TRBD2 (7 bases). The CDR3 is 14 amino acids. Germline CDR1 reads SGHVS; CDR2 reads FNYEAQ. V dropped 3 bases and J dropped 4 bases, with 11 bases sitting between them. The complete variable domain, with remaining parts taken from reference TRBV7-6 and TRBJ2-3, reads GAGVSQSPRYKVTKRGQDVALRCDPISGHVSLYWYRQALGQGPEFLTYFNYEAQQDKSGLPNDRFSAERPEGSISTLTIQRTEQRDSAMYRCASSFRGASDTQYFGPGTRLTVL.

This sequence joins TRBV12-3 or TRBV12-4 and TRBJ2-3; no firm D call. Trimming removed 3 bases from V and 7 bases from J, with 11 bases in between. CDR3 length equals 13 residues. The CDR3, as DNA: TGTGCCAGCAGTTTTCCCGACTTGAATACGCAGTATTTT. It encodes CASSFPDLNTQYF.

Many counts were recorded for this clonotype. This sequence joins TRBV27 and TRBJ1-2; D is uncertain. The CDR3 consists of 15 residues. Trimming cost V 5 bases and J 4 bases, with 17 bases left between them. From germline, CDR1 is MNHEY and CDR2 SMNVEV (reference sequence). The CDR3 sequence: CASSPIPAESYGYTF. The CDR3, as DNA: TGTGCCAGCAGTCCCATCCCGGCCGAAAGCTATGGCTACACCTTC.

This clonotype was found a few times. This sequence joins TRBV7-9 and TRBJ1-6, with 7 bases that match TRBD1. V lost 2 bases to trimming and J lost 7 bases; unmatched junction nucleotides: 5. Germline V gene sequence: CDR1 SEHNR, CDR2 FQNEAQ (reference sequence). This CDR3 has 15 residues. For the CDR3, the DNA is TGTGCCAGCAGCTTAAACAGGGACAGAAATTCACCCCTCCACTTT. Its protein product is CASSLNRDRNSPLHF.

The V and J genes are TRBV5-1 and TRBJ1-2; perhaps TRBD1 as D (6 bases). CDR3 length equals 17 residues. V was pared by 0 bases and J by 4 bases, with 19 bases between. The germline CDR1 and CDR2 sequences are SGHRS and YFSETQ. CDR3 coding DNA: TGCGCCAGCAGCTTGGGAACAGGGAACCGTCCACTCTATGGCTACACCTTC. It codes for CASSLGTGNRPLYGYTF.

The chain links TRBV20-1 to TRBJ2-7; TRBD2 matches 9 bases. The germline V gene encodes CDR1 DFQATT and CDR2 SNEGSKA (reference sequence). J was trimmed by 5 bases and V by 3 bases; bases with no gene match: 8. CDR3 length: 14 residues. The CDR3 bases are TGCAGTGCTAGGGTCCAGGCGGGAGGGAACGAGCAGTACTTC. Protein product: CSARVQAGGNEQYF.

The rearrangement uses TRBV11-2 and TRBJ2-5, with D perhaps being TRBD1 or TRBD2 (5 bases each). CDR1 and CDR2 (germline): SGHAT, FQNNGV. The CDR3 has 16 amino acids. Between the trimmed V and J ends, which lost 5 bases and 6 bases, there was a span of 22 bases. The CDR3 here is CASSLPRDGRAKTQYF. In DNA, the CDR3 is TGTGCCAGCAGCCTGCCCCGGGACGGACGAGCAAAGACCCAGTACTTC.

In its sample, this clonotype was seen many times. The rearrangement uses TRBV2 and TRBJ1-1; no clear D gene. Trimming removed 8 bases at V and 0 bases at J, with 13 bases between. The length of the CDR3 is 14 residues. In germline, CDR1 is SNHLY, CDR2 FYNNEI. CDR3 loop: CASLRNTMNTEAFF. CDR3 in DNA: TGTGCCAGCTTAAGGAACACCATGAACACTGAAGCTTTCTTT.

This clonotype was counted ten times or more. The chain uses TRBV4-1 and TRBJ2-6; 10 bases line up with TRBD2. V was pared by 0 bases and J by 2 bases, with 4 bases of the junction left unmatched. Germline-derived CDR1 and CDR2 are MGHRA and YSYEKL. CDR3 length: 18 residues. The DNA of the CDR3 is TGCGCCAGCAGCCAAGATCGAGCGGGAGGGCCTGGGGCCAACGTCCTGACTTTC. It translates to CASSQDRAGGPGANVLTF.

Ten or more counts support this clonotype. This chain connects TRBV5-1 to TRBJ1-1, with D perhaps TRBD1 (6 bases). CDR3 length: 15 amino acids. The germline V gene has CDR1 SGHRS and CDR2 YFSETQ. V was pared by 4 bases and J by 5 bases, with 18 bases between. CDR3 sequence: CASSPGQPLGTEAFF. The CDR3 nucleotides are TGCGCCAGCAGCCCCGGACAGCCTCTTGGGACTGAAGCTTTCTTT.

This sequence joins TRBV12-3 or TRBV12-4 and TRBJ1-2; 7 nucleotides line up with TRBD1. Germline trimming cut 5 bases from V and 4 bases from J; bases unmatched to any gene: 4. The CDR3 is 13 residues long. In DNA, the CDR3 is TGTGCCAGCAGTCCTGGGACAGTCTATGGCTACACCTTC. It yields the protein CASSPGTVYGYTF.

This clonotype was recorded many times. This rearrangement joins TRBV7-9 to TRBJ2-1; D gene ambiguous. Germline V gene lookup returns CDR1 SEHNR and CDR2 FQNEAQ (reference sequence). CDR3 length: 14 amino acids. The V end lost 2 bases, the J end lost 0 bases, and 5 bases lay between the germline ends. CDR3 nucleotide sequence: TGTGCCAGCAGCTTAACGTCCTCCTACAATGAGCAGTTCTTC. It yields the protein CASSLTSSYNEQFF.

This clonotype was seen more than once but under ten times. The rearrangement joins TRBV7-3 to TRBJ2-3; 10 nucleotides align to TRBD2. CDR3 length: 15 amino acids. CDR1 is SGHTA, CDR2 FQGTGA, per germline. Germline trimming cut 4 bases from V and 5 bases from J; bases unmatched to any gene: 6. The CDR3 DNA is TGTGCCAGCAGCTCGTTAGCGGGAGGAGAAGATACGCAGTATTTT. Protein product: CASSSLAGGEDTQYF.

This clonotype came up many times. The chain carries TRBV7-9 and TRBJ2-2, with D unclear. The V end lost 5 bases, the J end lost 6 bases, and 13 bases lay between the germline ends. Germline-derived CDR1 and CDR2 are SEHNR and FQNEAQ (reference sequence). The CDR3 has 14 amino acids. DNA of the CDR3: TGTGCCAGCAGCCCCCCGGTAAAGGCCGGGGAGCTGTTTTTT. Translation gives CASSPPVKAGELFF.

The rearrangement joins TRBV16 to TRBJ1-1, with D uncertain. The CDR3 loop spans 14 amino acids. CDR1 and CDR2 (germline): KGHSY, FQNENV. V lost 5 bases, J lost 3 bases, and 13 bases lay in between. CDR3 loop: CASSGGSRDTEAFF. CDR3 in DNA: TGTGCCAGCAGCGGTGGATCTCGAGACACTGAAGCTTTCTTT.

This clonotype has only a few counts. The V and J genes are TRBV11-3 and TRBJ2-1, with D possibly matching TRBD2 (6 bases). The germline V gene has CDR1 SGHNT and CDR2 YENEEA. The CDR3 contains 14 residues. The V gene lost 8 bases and the J gene lost 0 bases, with 11 bases spanning the gap. CDR3 sequence: CASRDGSSYNEQFF. The CDR3 region has the DNA TGTGCCAGCCGGGACGGGAGCTCCTACAATGAGCAGTTCTTC. Together with reference TRBV11-3 and TRBJ2-1, the CDR3 gives the full variable domain: EAGVVQSPRYKIIEKKQPVAFWCNPISGHNTLYWYLQNLGQGPELLIRYENEEAVDDSQLPKDRFSAERLKGVDSTLKIQPAELGDSAVYLCASRDGSSYNEQFFGPGTRLTVL.

This clonotype was seen more than once but under ten times. The rearrangement links TRBV7-3 to TRBJ2-2; a weak D match, TRBD1 (5 bases). Trimming removed 0 bases at V and 6 bases at J, with 20 bases between. There are 18 residues in the CDR3. Per the germline V gene, CDR1 is SGHTA and CDR2 is FQGTGA. Here the CDR3 reads CASSLTNSAGKRAGELFF. Written as DNA, the CDR3 is TGTGCCAGCAGCTTAACCAACTCGGCAGGGAAACGCGCCGGGGAGCTGTTTTTT.

V usage is TRBV29-1 and J usage is TRBJ2-3, with D unclear. The CDR3 is 14 residues long. With 6 bases removed from V and 1 base from J, the gap between germline ends came to 14 bases. Germline V gene lookup returns CDR1 SQVTM and CDR2 ANQGSEA. CDR3 sequence (DNA): TGCAGCGTCGACCTACTCCCGGGCACAGATACGCAGTATTTT. This encodes CSVDLLPGTDTQYF.

In its sample, this clonotype was seen many times. The chain couples TRBV20-1 to TRBJ2-7, with 9 nucleotides matching TRBD2. The V gene's germline CDR1 is DFQATT and CDR2 SNEGSKA (reference sequence). Unmatched junction bases numbered 7, after V lost 3 bases and J lost 1 base. This CDR3 contains 15 residues. In DNA, the CDR3 is TGCAGTGCTAGTGCTCACAGCGGGAGGTCCTACGAGCAGTACTTC. Translated, it gives CSASAHSGRSYEQYF.

There are many counts of this clonotype. The rearrangement joins TRBV11-2 to TRBJ2-7, with D unresolved. Germline CDR1 is SGHAT and CDR2 is FQNNGV. This CDR3 comprises 14 residues. V lost 5 bases to trimming and J lost 5 bases, with 16 bases between them. The CDR3 is CASSEVAQGHEQYF. The CDR3, as DNA: TGTGCCAGCAGCGAAGTGGCCCAAGGGCACGAGCAGTACTTC.

This clonotype was counted ten times or more. One end of the junction fails to match germline, which may point to a read error. This sequence joins TRBV7-2 and TRBJ2-7; D possibly uses TRBD1 or TRBD2 (6 bases each). Germline V gives CDR1 SGHTA, CDR2 FQGNSA. There are 17 residues in the CDR3. The DNA of the CDR3 is TGCGAAAGATCAGGGGTCAGCGGGCTAAGGTATTCCTACGAGCAGTACTTC. Translation gives CERSGVSGLRYSYEQYF. Full variable domain (rest looked up from reference TRBV7-2 and TRBJ2-7): GAGVSQSPSNKVTEKGKDVELRCDPISGHTALYWYRQSLGQGLEFLIYFQGNSAPDKSGLPSDRFSAERTGGSVSTLTIQRTQQEDSAVYLCERSGVSGLRYSYEQYFGPGTRLTVT.

The chain employs TRBV7-2 and TRBJ1-5, with TRBD1 identical over 8 bases. CDR1 and CDR2 from the germline V gene are SGHTA and FQGNSA. This CDR3 spans 16 amino acids. V was clipped by 2 bases and J by 2 bases; unmatched bases: 5. The CDR3 loop is CASSLQGAHGNQPQHF. The CDR3 nucleotides read TGTGCCAGCAGCTTACAGGGGGCTCATGGCAATCAGCCCCAGCATTTT. Using reference TRBV7-2 and TRBJ1-5 for the parts outside the CDR3, the full variable domain is GAGVSQSPSNKVTEKGKDVELRCDPISGHTALYWYRQSLGQGLEFLIYFQGNSAPDKSGLPSDRFSAERTGGSVSTLTIQRTQQEDSAVYLCASSLQGAHGNQPQHFGDGTRLSIL.

In its sample, this clonotype was seen many times. J is TRBJ1-1 and V is TRBV7-9; 9 nucleotides match TRBD1. The CDR3 has 12 amino acids. Trimming at V came to 8 bases and at J to 10 bases, leaving 8 bases not matched to a gene. The V gene's germline CDR1 is SEHNR and CDR2 FQNEAQ (reference sequence). CDR3 in DNA: TGTGCCAGCCGGGACAGGGCCCCTGGAGCTTTCTTT. Its protein product is CASRDRAPGAFF. The full variable domain, its missing parts supplied by reference TRBV7-9 and TRBJ1-1, is DTGVSQNPRHKITKRGQNVTFRCDPISEHNRLYWYRQTLGQGPEFLTYFQNEAQLEKSRLLSDRFSAERPKGSFSTLEIQRTEQGDSAMYLCASRDRAPGAFFGQGTRLTVV.

The rearrangement joins TRBV20-1 to TRBJ2-3, with D unclear. The V gene lost 1 base and the J gene lost 3 bases, with 17 bases spanning the gap. CDR1 and CDR2 from the germline V gene are DFQATT and SNEGSKA (reference sequence). This CDR3 contains 16 residues. The CDR3 DNA is TGCAGTGCTAGAGCACCCCAAAGCAGAGCGACAGATACGCAGTATTTT. Translating it yields CSARAPQSRATDTQYF.

This clonotype was observed a handful of times. The V call is TRBV2, the J call TRBJ2-1; the D call may be TRBD1 or TRBD2 (5 bases each). CDR1 and CDR2 from the germline V gene are SNHLY and FYNNEI. The CDR3 is 13 amino acids. The V gene lost 7 bases and the J gene lost 5 bases, with 12 bases spanning the gap. The CDR3 DNA follows: TGTGCCAGCACCAGAGAGGGGCACAATGAGCAGTTCTTC. This sequence encodes CASTREGHNEQFF.

This clonotype was picked up many times. The chain has TRBV18 and TRBJ2-2; TRBD2 matches 9 bases. The CDR3 consists of 16 residues. The V and J ends lost 0 bases and 1 base, in that order; junction bases with no gene match: 0. The germline CDR1 and CDR2 sequences are KGHSH and LQKENI. The CDR3 is CASSPPAGGNTGELFF. CDR3 sequence (DNA): TGTGCCAGCTCACCACCAGCGGGAGGGAACACCGGGGAGCTGTTTTTT. Full variable domain (missing parts from reference TRBV18 and TRBJ2-2): NAGVMQNPRHLVRRRGQEARLRCSPMKGHSHVYWYRQLPEEGLKFMVYLQKENIIDESGMPKERFSAEFPKEGPSILRIQQVVRGDSAAYFCASSPPAGGNTGELFFGEGSRLTVL.

The chain recombines TRBV10-1 with TRBJ2-1; either TRBD1 or TRBD2 may fit D (5 bases each). V shed 6 bases and J shed 9 bases, with 15 bases lying between them. From germline, CDR1 is WNHNN and CDR2 SYGVQD (reference sequence). This CDR3 comprises 13 residues. DNA for the CDR3: TGCGCCAGCAGCCCCGGGACGCCGCCTGAGCAGTTCTTC. This translates into CASSPGTPPEQFF.

This clonotype came up a few times. CDR3 loop: CASSLAPTGAREKLFF. The CDR3 DNA follows: TGTGCCAGCAGCTTGGCTCCTACAGGGGCGCGTGAAAAACTGTTTTTT. The V call is TRBV5-5, the J call TRBJ1-4; TRBD1 aligns across 7 bases. J was trimmed by 7 bases and V by 0 bases; bases with no gene match: 9. This CDR3 is 16 amino acids long. Per germline, CDR1 SGHKS and CDR2 YYEKEE (reference sequence).

The V call is TRBV20-1, the J call TRBJ2-7, with D maybe TRBD2 (6 bases). The CDR3 is 14 residues long. Germline CDR1 and CDR2: DFQATT and SNEGSKA (reference sequence). V lost 5 bases and J lost 0, with 14 bases in between. For the CDR3, the DNA is TGCAGTGCTTACCTAGCGCGCGCCTCCTACGAGCAGTACTTC. Residues: CSAYLARASYEQYF.

This clonotype was found many times. V usage is TRBV24-1 and J usage is TRBJ2-5; no clear D gene. From germline, CDR1 is KGHDR and CDR2 SFDVKD. The ends were cut back, 6 bases at V and 1 base at J, with 8 bases in the middle. This CDR3 comprises 13 residues. CDR3 bases: TGTGCCACCAGTATGGGCAGCCAAGAGACCCAGTACTTC. Translating gives CATSMGSQETQYF.